Described below is a single TCR beta chain sequence and its context. The germline V gene has CDR1 SGHRS and CDR2 YFSETQ. The CDR3 runs 14 residues. V dropped 1 base and J dropped 6 bases, with 14 bases sitting between them. This sample is drawn from a study of cytomegalovirus exposure and HLA in healthy donors. Primers for the PCR totalled 60 Vbeta and 13 Jbeta. The method was immunoSEQ multiplex PCR; TCRdb's version includes in-frame clones alone and lacks a portion of them. This table lists 38,000 or so clones. The sample comprised PBMCs. The chain recombines TRBV5-1 with TRBJ2-7, with D unresolved. The TCR originated in a man aged 25 to 40 in good health and CMV-seronegative. CDR3 sequence reads: CASSLSRSPFEQYF. CDR3 sequence (DNA): TGCGCCAGCAGCTTGTCACGGTCGCCCTTCGAGCAGTACTTC.